This entry concerns a single T cell receptor (beta chain). Its specific antigen is unknown. The sample holds no much larger clone one base away, and base qualities are not on file. V loses 1 base at its end and J loses 3 bases; junction bases beyond the gene matches: 7. Per the germline V gene, SGHVS is the CDR1 and FNYEAQ is the CDR2. The CDR3 holds 16 amino acids from the cysteine to the phenylalanine. Only the CDR3 part of the read is kept: 48 bases, read in frame from the first base. The label giving this sample's time point can be read as: baseline before first vaccination. The vaccinee samples were drawn from two UK trials, COV001 and COV002, one of which was a single-blind randomized controlled phase 2/3 trial testing AZD1222 (ChAdOx1 nCoV-19) in healthy adults. Trial participant PBMC samples were collected at day 0 and day 28 after the second dose for TCRbeta chain sequencing. The CDR3 regions of human TCRbeta chains were analyzed by immunosequencing. The authors' analysis ran thus. TCRs in the repertoires were compared against a reference library of SARS-CoV-2-specific TCRs that had been generated with the MIRA antigen-specificity platform. Breadth was defined as the fraction of unique TCRs that were SARS-CoV-2-associated. Depth was defined as the fraction of total T cells that were SARS-CoV-2-associated. Each spike-specific TCR was assigned to its reactive spike region and to a CD4 or CD8 class using the MIRA data. Log10-transformed breadth and depth values were compared by one-way ANOVA with Sidak's multiple comparisons tests. Drawn from immuneACCESS, this table holds only the in-frame rearrangements with V and J called that TCRdb kept. Clones are partly lost; checked studies trace under half to an unresolved V gene and leave the rest unexplained. The V and J calls and clone size are taken from that table; D and trimming were inferred from the DNA. The sample table contains some 150,000 clones; only one count was recorded for over 85% of them. The ten largest clones represent 2.6% of the sample.

The data were obtained in a study of T cell responses to AZD1222 COVID-19 vaccine listed by TCRdb under 2021. As for the study more broadly: Because spike-specific TCR depth and breadth did not differ between the two schedules, AZD1222 recipients who got a second dose at roughly 4 weeks were pooled with those who got a second dose at roughly 12 weeks. TCR sequencing was performed for 230 to 250 trial participants, of whom 200 to 210 were given two doses of AZD1222 and around 26 were given two doses of MenACWY control vaccine. Enrollment into the trials was organized by age into subgroups of 18-55, 56-69 and 70-plus years, and those subgroups contained roughly 150, 30 and 60 TCR-sequenced participants, respectively. Results the study describes overall, beyond this receptor: A significant rise in spike-specific TCR breadth and depth was observed after two AZD1222 doses relative to day 0 and relative to MenACWY recipients. Conclusions about previously exposed vaccinees are limited because only six or seven AZD1222 recipients were SARS-CoV-2 seropositive at baseline. Because no day 14 peak-response samples were available, the repertoires could be characterized only after the peak T cell response. The 56-69-year group was small, and its depth increase did not reach significance, likely because of low power. CD4 TCRs associated with the vaccine covered the entire spike protein, and the dominant responses were in regions 160-218 and 743-854. Epitopes outside the regions mutated in the B.1.351 and B.1.1.7 variants were reportedly recognized by nearly half of the unique spike-specific TCRs. Participants were mostly white British and included more females than males, and it was suggested by the authors that clonal diversity may have been underestimated.

Sequencing used peripheral blood, obtained on day 0 of AZD1222 vaccination. This TCR came from an adult in good health. The chain couples TRBV7-6 to TRBJ2-5; 8 bases in the middle match TRBD2. The nucleotides read TGTGCCAGCAGCTTAGTACTAGCGGTTAGAGAAGAGACCCAGTACTTC. The resulting protein is CASSLVLAVREETQYF.